What follows are 4 T cell receptor beta chains derived from one specimen sequenced in a study of blood T cell repertoires in COVID-19. Only in-frame clones appear in the TCRdb table, and some are missing; sequencing was by immunoSEQ multiplex PCR. The sample lists 150,000 to 170,000 clones, about four fifths seen once, with about 29% in the top ten. The source material was peripheral blood. The receptors were sampled from a woman aged 55-70 years with acute or convalescent COVID-19.

This rearrangement joins TRBV11-2 to TRBJ1-2, with D maybe TRBD1 (5 bases). The V gene lost 1 base and the J gene lost 3 bases, with 6 bases spanning the gap. CDR3 length equals 13 residues. Germline CDR1 and CDR2: SGHAT and FQNNGV. The DNA of the CDR3 is TGTGCCAGCAGCTTAGGACAGTACTATGGCTACACCTTC. Translation: CASSLGQYYGYTF.

The chain carries TRBV25-1 and TRBJ1-3, with 7 bases aligning to TRBD1. The length of the CDR3 is 15 residues. Germline V CDR1 and CDR2: MGHDK, SYGVNS. Germline trimming cut 6 bases from V and 2 bases from J; bases unmatched to any gene: 7. CDR3 in amino acids: CASRGQGVTGNTIYF. CDR3 coding DNA: TGTGCCAGCAGGGGCCAGGGGGTCACTGGAAACACCATATATTTT.

The rearrangement links TRBV6-5 to TRBJ1-2; possible D gene TRBD1, 5 bases. Trimming removed 9 bases at V and 2 bases at J, with 13 bases between. Per the germline V gene, CDR1 is MNHEY and CDR2 is SVGAGI. The CDR3 extends over 13 amino acids. For the CDR3, the DNA is TGTGCCAGTAGGCAGGGCGGCAACTATGGCTACACCTTC. Translating gives CASRQGGNYGYTF.

The J gene is TRBJ2-7, the V gene TRBV5-1, with 10 nucleotides matching TRBD1. The V gene end was trimmed by 4 bases and the J gene end by 2 bases; junction bases not matched to a gene: 6. Germline values: CDR1 SGHRS, CDR2 YFSETQ. The CDR3 totals 15 residues. This CDR3 reads CASSPTGQGAYEQYF. The CDR3 coding sequence is TGCGCCAGCAGCCCGACCGGACAGGGGGCCTACGAGCAGTACTTC.